This TCR beta chain was obtained from a study of T cells in tuberculosis. Across the study: Sequenced TCRs come from CD1B-GMM tetramer-binding T cells. Broader study findings: Low-affinity CD1B-GMM tetramer-binding T cells may have been missed.

Thawed, overnight-rested PBMC were stained with GMM-loaded CD1B tetramer, viability dye and anti-CD3, then sorted. The lipid loaded on the CD1B tetramers was C32 glucose monomycolate from Rhodococcus equi. CD14-expressing monocytes were removed from PBMC before cryopreservation and sorting. Tetramer-negative cells, around 92,000 per donor, were also sorted. Clones were sequenced by immunoSEQ multiplex PCR, and TCRdb holds only the in-frame ones, with some missing. The data hold about 59,000 clones, with 80% to 85% observed a single time. The length of the CDR3 is 14 residues. Germline V gives CDR1 MNHEY, CDR2 SMNVEV (reference sequence). Trimming cost V 2 bases and J 5 bases, with 13 bases left between them.

The sequence came from an adult woman with latent tuberculosis. What was sequenced was CD1b-GMM tetramer-negative cells sorted from PBMCs. The chain recombines TRBV27 with TRBJ2-7; TRBD1 is a possible D gene (5 bases). The CDR3 loop reads CASSLRGRSNEQYF. The DNA of the CDR3 is TGTGCCAGCAGTTTAAGGGGTAGGAGTAACGAGCAGTACTTC.